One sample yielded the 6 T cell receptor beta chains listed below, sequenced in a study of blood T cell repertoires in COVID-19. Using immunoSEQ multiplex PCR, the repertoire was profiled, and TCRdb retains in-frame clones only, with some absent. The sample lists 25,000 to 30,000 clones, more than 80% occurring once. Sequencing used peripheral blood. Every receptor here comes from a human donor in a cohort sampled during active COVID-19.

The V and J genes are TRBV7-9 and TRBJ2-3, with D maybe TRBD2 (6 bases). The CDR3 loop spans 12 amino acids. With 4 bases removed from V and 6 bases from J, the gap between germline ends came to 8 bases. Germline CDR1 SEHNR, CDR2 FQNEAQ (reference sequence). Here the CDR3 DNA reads TGTGCCAGCAGCTACCGGGGGGATACGCAGTATTTT. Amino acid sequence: CASSYRGDTQYF.

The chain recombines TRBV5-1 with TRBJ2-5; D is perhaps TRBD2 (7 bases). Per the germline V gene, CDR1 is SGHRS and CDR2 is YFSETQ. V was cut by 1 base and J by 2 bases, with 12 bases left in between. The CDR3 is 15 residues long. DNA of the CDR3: TGCGCCAGCAGCTTGTACCGGGGGGCACAAGAGACCCAGTACTTC. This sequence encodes CASSLYRGAQETQYF. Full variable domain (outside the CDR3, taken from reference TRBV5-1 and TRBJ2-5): KAGVTQTPRYLIKTRGQQVTLSCSPISGHRSVSWYQQTPGQGLQFLFEYFSETQRNKGNFPGRFSGRQFSNSRSEMNVSTLELGDSALYLCASSLYRGAQETQYFGPGTRLLVL.

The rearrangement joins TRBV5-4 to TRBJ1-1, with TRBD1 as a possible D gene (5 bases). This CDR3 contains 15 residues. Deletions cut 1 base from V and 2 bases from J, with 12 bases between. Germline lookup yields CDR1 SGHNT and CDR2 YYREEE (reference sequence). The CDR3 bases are TGTGCCAGCAGCTTGAGGCAGGGCGGTAACACTGAAGCTTTCTTT. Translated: CASSLRQGGNTEAFF.

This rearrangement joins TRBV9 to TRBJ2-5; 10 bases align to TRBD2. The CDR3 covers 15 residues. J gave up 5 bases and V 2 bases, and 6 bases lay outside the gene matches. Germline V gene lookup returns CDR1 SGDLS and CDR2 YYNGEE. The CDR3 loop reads CASSVSGGAGETQYF. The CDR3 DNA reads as TGTGCCAGCAGCGTCAGCGGGGGGGCGGGGGAGACCCAGTACTTC.

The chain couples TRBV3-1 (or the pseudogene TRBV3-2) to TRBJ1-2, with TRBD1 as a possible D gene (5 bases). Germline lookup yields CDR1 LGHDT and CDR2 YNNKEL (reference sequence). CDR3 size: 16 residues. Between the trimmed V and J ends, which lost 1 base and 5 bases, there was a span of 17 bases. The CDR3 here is CASSQVWRGSAYGYTF. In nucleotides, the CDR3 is TGTGCCAGCAGCCAAGTTTGGAGGGGCTCGGCGTATGGCTACACCTTC.

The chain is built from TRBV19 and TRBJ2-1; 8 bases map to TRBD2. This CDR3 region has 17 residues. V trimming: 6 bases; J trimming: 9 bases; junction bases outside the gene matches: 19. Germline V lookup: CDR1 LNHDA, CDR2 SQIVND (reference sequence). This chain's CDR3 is CASSLLLLSGVGSEQFF. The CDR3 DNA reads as TGTGCCAGTAGCCTCCTCCTCCTTAGCGGGGTGGGGTCTGAGCAGTTCTTC. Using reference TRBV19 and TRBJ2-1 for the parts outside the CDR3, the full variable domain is DGGITQSPKYLFRKEGQNVTLSCEQNLNHDAMYWYRQDPGQGLRLIYYSQIVNDFQKGDIAEGYSVSREKKESFPLTVTSAQKNPTAFYLCASSLLLLSGVGSEQFFGPGTRLTVL.